The sequence of this T cell receptor (beta chain) was determined in a study of cytomegalovirus exposure and HLA in healthy donors. Primers for the PCR totalled 60 Vbeta and 13 Jbeta. TCRdb's copy holds only in-frame clones and misses some; the assay was immunoSEQ multiplex PCR. Here the sample table reports 50,000 or so clones. Study-wide points: A later look showed TCR association rates differing by HLA locus, highest for DRB1 and lowest for HLA-C. Among donors in an Asian-associated ancestry cluster, a later analysis reportedly found fewer N-insertions than the roughly 650-donor mean. It was only CMV serostatus that was available as immune exposure information.

Of note for this clone: Antigen unknown.

CDR3 length: 14 residues. In germline, CDR1 is MNHNS, CDR2 SASEGT. Trimming took 1 base from V and 6 from J; bases not matched to a gene: 3. The source of this sequence is a woman in her sixties in good health and CMV-seropositive. This chain links TRBV6-1 with TRBJ2-7, with 10 bases identical to TRBD1. The sample consisted of PBMCs. The CDR3 reads CASSEGWTGGEQYF. DNA for the CDR3: TGTGCCAGCAGTGAAGGATGGACAGGGGGCGAGCAGTACTTC.